This TCR beta chain stems from a study of beta chain features in type 1 diabetes. V lost 10 bases and J lost 0; bases outside the gene matches: 6. CDR3 length equals 15 residues. Germline V CDR1 and CDR2: MNHEY, SMNVEV (reference sequence). This clone was counted a few times. Its antigen is currently unknown. Regarding the study as a whole: For Type 1 diabetes patients, all four CD4+ subsets carried TCRB CDR3s that were moderately but significantly shorter. Compared with healthy donors, patients appeared to share more similar naive, central memory and regulatory TCRB repertoires. Fewer junction insertions and more nucleotide deletions appeared in type 1 diabetes patients.

Averaging about 116 mL, one heparinised blood draw came from each individual donor. Isolated RNA was reverse transcribed in full, so expressed TCRB transcripts were sequenced. About 3.6 million reads per sample on average were obtained from naive, central memory and regulatory T cell samples. Repertoires were generated with immunoSEQ multiplex PCR, while TCRdb's copy carries only in-frame clones and drops some. This sample has about 160,000 clones; 63% occur once, and the top ten carry approximately 0.09%. This clonotype was sampled from a man younger than 45 with type 1 diabetes. The rearrangement uses TRBV27 and TRBJ1-6, with 7 bases lining up with TRBD1. Sequencing was carried out using naive CD4+ T cells from blood. In nucleotides, the CDR3 is TGTGCCACACGGACAGGAAGCTCCTATAATTCACCCCTCCACTTT. Its protein is CATRTGSSYNSPLHF.